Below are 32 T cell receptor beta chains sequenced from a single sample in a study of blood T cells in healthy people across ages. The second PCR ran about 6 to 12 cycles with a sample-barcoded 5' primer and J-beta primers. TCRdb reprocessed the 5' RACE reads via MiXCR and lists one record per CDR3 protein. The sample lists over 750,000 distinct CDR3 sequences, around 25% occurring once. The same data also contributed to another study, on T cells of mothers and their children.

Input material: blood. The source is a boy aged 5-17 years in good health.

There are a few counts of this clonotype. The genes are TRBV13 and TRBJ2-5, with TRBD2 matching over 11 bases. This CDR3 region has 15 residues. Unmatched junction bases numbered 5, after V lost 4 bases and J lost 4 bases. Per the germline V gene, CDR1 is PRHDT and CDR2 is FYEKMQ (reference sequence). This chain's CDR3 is CASSSLAGGTETQYF. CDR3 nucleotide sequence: TGTGCCAGCAGCTCTCTAGCGGGGGGCACAGAGACCCAGTACTTC.

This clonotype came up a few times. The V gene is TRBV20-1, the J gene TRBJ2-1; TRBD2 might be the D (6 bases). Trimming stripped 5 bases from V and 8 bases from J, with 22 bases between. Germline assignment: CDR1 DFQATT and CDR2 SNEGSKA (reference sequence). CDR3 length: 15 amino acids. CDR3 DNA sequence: TGCAGTGCTTTACCTACACCTCAGGGAGGCGATGAGCAGTTCTTC. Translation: CSALPTPQGGDEQFF.

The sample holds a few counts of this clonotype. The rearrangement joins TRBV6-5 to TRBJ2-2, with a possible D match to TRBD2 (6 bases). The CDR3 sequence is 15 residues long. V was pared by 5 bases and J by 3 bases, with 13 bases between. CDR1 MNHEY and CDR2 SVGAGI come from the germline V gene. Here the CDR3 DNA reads TGTGCCAGCAGTCCACTCAGGAGGGACACCGGGGAGCTGTTTTTT. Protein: CASSPLRRDTGELFF.

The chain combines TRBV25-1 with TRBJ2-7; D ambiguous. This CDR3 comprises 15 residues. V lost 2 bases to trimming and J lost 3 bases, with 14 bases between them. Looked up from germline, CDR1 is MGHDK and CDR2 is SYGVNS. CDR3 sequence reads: CASSEKRMDFYEQYF. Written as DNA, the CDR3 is TGTGCCAGCAGTGAAAAAAGGATGGATTTCTACGAGCAGTACTTC.

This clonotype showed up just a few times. The CDR3 sequence: CASSLGQVPDEQYF. CDR3 in DNA: TGCGCCAGCAGTCTCGGACAGGTCCCGGACGAGCAGTACTTC. The V gene is TRBV10-2, the J gene TRBJ2-7; 7 bases fit TRBD1. The germline CDR1 and CDR2 sequences are WSHSY and SAAADI. The CDR3 sequence is 14 residues long. Trimming took 5 bases from V and 5 from J; bases not matched to a gene: 9.

The CDR3 loop is CSARTSTYNEQFF. Here the CDR3 DNA reads TGCAGTGCCCGGACTAGTACCTACAATGAGCAGTTCTTC. The chain uses TRBV20-1 and TRBJ2-7, with 7 bases fitting TRBD2. The J call may be faulty, since TRBJ2-1 better matches the DNA end. From germline, CDR1 is DFQATT and CDR2 SNEGSKA (reference sequence). The CDR3 is made up of 13 amino acids.

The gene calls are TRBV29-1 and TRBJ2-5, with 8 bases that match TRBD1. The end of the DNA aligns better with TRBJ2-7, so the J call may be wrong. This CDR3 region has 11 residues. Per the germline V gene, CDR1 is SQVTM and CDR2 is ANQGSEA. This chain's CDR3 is CSAAGGHEQYF. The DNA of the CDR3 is TGCAGCGCCGCAGGGGGCCACGAGCAGTACTTC.

This CDR3 is CSARWRGKDEKLFF. In DNA form, the CDR3 reads TGCAGTGCTAGGTGGAGGGGTAAGGATGAAAAACTGTTTTTT. The genes are TRBV20-1 and TRBJ1-4, with D tentatively TRBD1 (5 bases). Germline CDR1 and CDR2: DFQATT and SNEGSKA (reference sequence). CDR3 length: 14 amino acids. V lost 3 bases and J 6 bases, leaving 14 bases between the germline ends.

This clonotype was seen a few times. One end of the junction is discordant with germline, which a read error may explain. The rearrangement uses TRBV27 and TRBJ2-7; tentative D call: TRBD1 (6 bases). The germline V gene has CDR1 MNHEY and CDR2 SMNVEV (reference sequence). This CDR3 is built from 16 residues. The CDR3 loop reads CASSTQGTRQPYEQYF. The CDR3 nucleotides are TGTGCCAGCAGTACTCAGGGGACACGCCAACCCTACGAGCAATACTTC.

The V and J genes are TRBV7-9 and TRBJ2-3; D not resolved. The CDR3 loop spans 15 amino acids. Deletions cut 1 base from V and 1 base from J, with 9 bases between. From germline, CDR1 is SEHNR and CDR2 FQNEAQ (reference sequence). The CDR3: CASSLGDFRTDTQYF. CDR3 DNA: TGTGCCAGCAGCTTAGGTGACTTCCGCACAGATACGCAGTATTTT.

CDR3 in DNA: TGTGCCAGCAGCCAAGATCAGCAGGGGGCTGGAGCTTTCTTT. This translates into CASSQDQQGAGAFF. This rearrangement joins TRBV4-2 to TRBJ1-1, with TRBD1 matching 8 bases. Germline V lookup: CDR1 LGHNA, CDR2 YNFKEQ. This CDR3 comprises 14 residues. V lost 0 bases and J lost 10; bases outside the gene matches: 7.

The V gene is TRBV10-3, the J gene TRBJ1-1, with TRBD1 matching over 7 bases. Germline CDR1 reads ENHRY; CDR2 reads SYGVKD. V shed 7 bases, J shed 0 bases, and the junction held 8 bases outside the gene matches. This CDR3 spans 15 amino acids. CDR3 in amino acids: CAIKDRLWLNTEAFF. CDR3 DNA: TGTGCCATCAAGGACAGGCTATGGCTGAACACTGAAGCTTTCTTT.

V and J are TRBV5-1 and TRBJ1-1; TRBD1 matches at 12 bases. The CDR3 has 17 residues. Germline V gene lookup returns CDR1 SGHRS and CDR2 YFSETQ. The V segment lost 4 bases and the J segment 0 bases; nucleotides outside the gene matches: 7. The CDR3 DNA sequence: TGCGCCAGCAGCCCTAGGGACAGGGGGCTTATGAACACTGAAGCTTTCTTT. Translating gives CASSPRDRGLMNTEAFF. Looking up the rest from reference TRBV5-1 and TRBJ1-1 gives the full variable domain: KAGVTQTPRYLIKTRGQQVTLSCSPISGHRSVSWYQQTPGQGLQFLFEYFSETQRNKGNFPGRFSGRQFSNSRSEMNVSTLELGDSALYLCASSPRDRGLMNTEAFFGQGTRLTVV.

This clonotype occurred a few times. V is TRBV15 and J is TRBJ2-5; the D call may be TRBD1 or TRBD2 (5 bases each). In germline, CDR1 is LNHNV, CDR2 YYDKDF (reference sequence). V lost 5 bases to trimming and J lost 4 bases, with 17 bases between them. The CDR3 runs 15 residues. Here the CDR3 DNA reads TGTGCCACCAGCGGAGGACACCTGGTTGGAGAGACCCAGTACTTC. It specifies CATSGGHLVGETQYF.

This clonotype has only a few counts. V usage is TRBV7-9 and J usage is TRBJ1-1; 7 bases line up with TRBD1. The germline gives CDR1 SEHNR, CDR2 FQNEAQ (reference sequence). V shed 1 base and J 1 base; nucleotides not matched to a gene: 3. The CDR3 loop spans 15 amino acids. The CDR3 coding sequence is TGTGCCAGCAGCTTAGGTCAGGGGGAGAACACTGAAGCTTTCTTT. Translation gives CASSLGQGENTEAFF. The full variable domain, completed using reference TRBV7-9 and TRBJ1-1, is DTGVSQNPRHKITKRGQNVTFRCDPISEHNRLYWYRQTLGQGPEFLTYFQNEAQLEKSRLLSDRFSAERPKGSFSTLEIQRTEQGDSAMYLCASSLGQGENTEAFFGQGTRLTVV.

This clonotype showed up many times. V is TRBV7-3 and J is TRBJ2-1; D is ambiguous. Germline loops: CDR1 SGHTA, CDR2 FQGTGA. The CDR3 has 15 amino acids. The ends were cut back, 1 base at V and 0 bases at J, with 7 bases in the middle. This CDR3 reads CASSLIGGSYNEQFF. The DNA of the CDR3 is TGTGCCAGCAGCTTAATAGGCGGCTCCTACAATGAGCAGTTCTTC.

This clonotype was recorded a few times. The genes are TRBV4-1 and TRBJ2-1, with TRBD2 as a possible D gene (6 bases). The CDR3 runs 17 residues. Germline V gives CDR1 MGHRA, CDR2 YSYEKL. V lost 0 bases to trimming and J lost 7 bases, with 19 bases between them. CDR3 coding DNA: TGCGCCAGCAGCCAAGATTTCGGCGGGGCAGCGGGTAATGAGCAGTTCTTC. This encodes CASSQDFGGAAGNEQFF.

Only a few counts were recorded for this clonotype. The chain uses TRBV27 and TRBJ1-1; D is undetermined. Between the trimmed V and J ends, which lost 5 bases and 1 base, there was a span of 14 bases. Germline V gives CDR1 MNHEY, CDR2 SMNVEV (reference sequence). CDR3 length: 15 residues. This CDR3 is CASSPRVGQNTEAFF. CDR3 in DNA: TGTGCCAGCAGTCCCCGAGTAGGGCAGAACACTGAAGCTTTCTTT.

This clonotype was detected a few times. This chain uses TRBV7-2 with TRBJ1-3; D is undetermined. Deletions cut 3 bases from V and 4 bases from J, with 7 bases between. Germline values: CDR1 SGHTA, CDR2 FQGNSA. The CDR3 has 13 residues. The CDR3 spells CASSFTRGNTIYF. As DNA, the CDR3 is TGTGCCAGCAGCTTTACCCGGGGAAACACCATATATTTT.

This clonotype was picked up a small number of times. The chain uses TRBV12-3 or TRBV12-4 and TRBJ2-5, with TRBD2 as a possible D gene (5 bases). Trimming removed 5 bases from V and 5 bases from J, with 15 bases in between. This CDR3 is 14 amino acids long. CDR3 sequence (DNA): TGTGCCAGCAGTCCTGAAGAGCCGGGGGAGACCCAGTACTTC. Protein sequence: CASSPEEPGETQYF.

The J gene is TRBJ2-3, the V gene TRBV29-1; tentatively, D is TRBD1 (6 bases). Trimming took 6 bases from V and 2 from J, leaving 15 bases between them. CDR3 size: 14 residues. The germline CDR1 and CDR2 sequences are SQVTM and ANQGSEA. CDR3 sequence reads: CSVSSGDPTDTQYF. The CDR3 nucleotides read TGCAGCGTCTCATCAGGGGATCCCACAGATACGCAGTATTTT.

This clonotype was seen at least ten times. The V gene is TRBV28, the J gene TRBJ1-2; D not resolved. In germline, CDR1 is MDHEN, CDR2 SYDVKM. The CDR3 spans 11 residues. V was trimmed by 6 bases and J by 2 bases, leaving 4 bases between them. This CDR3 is CASSPNYGYTF. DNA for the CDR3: TGTGCCAGCAGCCCAAACTATGGCTACACCTTC.

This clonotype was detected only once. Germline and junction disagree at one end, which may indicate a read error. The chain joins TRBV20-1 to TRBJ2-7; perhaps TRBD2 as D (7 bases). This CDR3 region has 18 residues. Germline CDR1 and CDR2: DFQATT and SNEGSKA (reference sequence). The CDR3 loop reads CSARSTPQGLAATYEQSF. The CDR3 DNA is TGCAGTGCTAGATCGACTCCCCAGGGGCTAGCGGCGACCTACGAGCAGTCCTTC.

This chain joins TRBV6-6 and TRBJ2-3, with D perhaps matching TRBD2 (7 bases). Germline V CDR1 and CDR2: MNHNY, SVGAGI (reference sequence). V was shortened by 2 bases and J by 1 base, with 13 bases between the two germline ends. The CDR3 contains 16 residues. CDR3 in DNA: TGTGCCAGCAGTTACCCCCAGGGGAGGGGCACAGATACGCAGTATTTT. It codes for CASSYPQGRGTDTQYF.

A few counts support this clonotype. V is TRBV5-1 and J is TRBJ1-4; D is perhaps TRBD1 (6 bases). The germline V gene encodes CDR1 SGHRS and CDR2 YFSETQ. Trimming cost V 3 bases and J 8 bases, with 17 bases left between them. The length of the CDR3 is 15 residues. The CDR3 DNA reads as TGCGCCAGCAGCTCGGAGGGGGTGGTTTACGAAAAACTGTTTTTT. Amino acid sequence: CASSSEGVVYEKLFF.

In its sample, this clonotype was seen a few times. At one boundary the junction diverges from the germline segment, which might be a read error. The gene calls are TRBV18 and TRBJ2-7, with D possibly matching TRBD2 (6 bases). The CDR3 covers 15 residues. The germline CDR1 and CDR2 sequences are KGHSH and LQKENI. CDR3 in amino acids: CASSPRRGPSYEQYF. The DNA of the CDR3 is TGTGCCAGCTCGCCACGGCGGGGACCCTCCTACGAGCAGTACTTC.

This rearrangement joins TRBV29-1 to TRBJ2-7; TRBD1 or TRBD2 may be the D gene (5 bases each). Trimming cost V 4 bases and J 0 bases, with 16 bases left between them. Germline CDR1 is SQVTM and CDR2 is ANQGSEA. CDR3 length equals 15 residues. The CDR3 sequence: CSVAETGLVSYEQYF. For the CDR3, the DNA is TGCAGCGTTGCTGAAACAGGACTGGTCTCCTACGAGCAGTACTTC.

DNA of the CDR3: TGCAGTGCTCTCAGGGGGCTAGGTGGCTACACCTTC. Translated, it gives CSALRGLGGYTF. The chain combines TRBV20-1 with TRBJ1-2; TRBD1 matches at 8 bases. In germline, CDR1 is DFQATT, CDR2 SNEGSKA (reference sequence). The CDR3 extends over 12 amino acids. Trimming removed 5 bases from V and 7 bases from J; junction bases left unmatched: 6.

The CDR3 DNA reads TGTGCCAGCAGCTCAACCCGACCTACAGGGGACGATGGCTACACCTTC. Its protein is CASSSTRPTGDDGYTF. The chain combines TRBV7-2 with TRBJ1-2; TRBD1 matches 7 bases. CDR1 is SGHTA, CDR2 FQGNSA, per germline. J gave up 6 bases and V 4 bases, and 14 bases lay outside the gene matches. The CDR3 loop spans 16 amino acids.

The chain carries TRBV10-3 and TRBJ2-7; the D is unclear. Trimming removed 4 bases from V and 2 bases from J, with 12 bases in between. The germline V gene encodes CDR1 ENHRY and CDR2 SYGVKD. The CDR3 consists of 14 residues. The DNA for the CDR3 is TGTGCCATCAGTGTCAGGACGGATCCCTACGAGCAGTACTTC. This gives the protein CAISVRTDPYEQYF.

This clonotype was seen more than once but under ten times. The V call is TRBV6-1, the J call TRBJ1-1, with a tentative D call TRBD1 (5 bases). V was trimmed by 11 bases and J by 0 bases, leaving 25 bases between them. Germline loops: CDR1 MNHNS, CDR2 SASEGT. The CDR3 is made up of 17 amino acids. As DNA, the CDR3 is TGTGCCGGGGGTTTTTTTGGTAACAGGCAGATGAACACTGAAGCTTTCTTT. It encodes CAGGFFGNRQMNTEAFF.

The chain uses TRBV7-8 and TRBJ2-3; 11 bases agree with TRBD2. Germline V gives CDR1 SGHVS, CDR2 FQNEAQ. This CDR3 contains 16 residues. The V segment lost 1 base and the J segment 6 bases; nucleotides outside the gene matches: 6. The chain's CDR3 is CASSLGLVAGGDTQYF. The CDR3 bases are TGTGCCAGCAGCTTAGGACTCGTAGCGGGAGGGGATACGCAGTATTTT. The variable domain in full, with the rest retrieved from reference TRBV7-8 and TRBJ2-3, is GAGVSQSPRYKVAKRGQDVALRCDPISGHVSLFWYQQALGQGPEFLTYFQNEAQLDKSGLPSDRFFAERPEGSVSTLKIQRTQQEDSAVYLCASSLGLVAGGDTQYFGPGTRLTVL.